These 25 T cell receptor beta chains were all obtained from the same sample, sequenced in a study of graft-versus-host responses after intestinal transplantation. The data were produced by immunoSEQ multiplex PCR, yet TCRdb's version contains in-frame clones alone and is incomplete. In the table there are approximately 100,000 clones, roughly 87% of which are singletons. What these receptors recognize is not known. Specimen: unstimulated CD4+ T cells sorted from spleen or lymph node cells, collected before intestinal transplant. The receptor source for this set is a human donor who received an intestinal transplant.

The genes are TRBV6-1 and TRBJ2-5; 7 bases map to TRBD1. CDR3 length: 13 amino acids. V lost 6 bases, J lost 4 bases, and 5 bases stayed unmatched. Germline values: CDR1 MNHNS, CDR2 SASEGT. CDR3 DNA: TGTGCCAGCAGAGAGGGACAGAGAGAGACCCAGTACTTC. This encodes CASREGQRETQYF.

This clone was found a few times. V and J are TRBV27 and TRBJ2-7, with 8 nucleotides matching TRBD1. V lost 3 bases and J lost 3; bases outside the gene matches: 7. CDR1 and CDR2 (germline): MNHEY, SMNVEV (reference sequence). CDR3 size: 15 residues. CDR3 sequence (DNA): TGTGCCAGCAGTTTTTTAGCAGGGACAGGCTACGAGCAGTACTTC. It encodes CASSFLAGTGYEQYF.

This clone has only one observation. The V gene is TRBV2, the J gene TRBJ1-5; D may be TRBD1 (6 bases). Trimming pared 4 bases from V and 2 bases from J, leaving 12 bases between. Germline V gives CDR1 SNHLY, CDR2 FYNNEI. This CDR3 region has 15 residues. Written as DNA, the CDR3 is TGTGCCAGCAGTGGACAGGTGGGCGGCAATCAGCCCCAGCATTTT. Translated: CASSGQVGGNQPQHF.

The V gene is TRBV28, the J gene TRBJ1-6; weak D call: TRBD1 (6 bases). The CDR3 has 15 amino acids. V gave up 9 bases and J gave up 5 bases, with 17 bases separating them. Germline CDR1 reads MDHEN; CDR2 reads SYDVKM. The CDR3 DNA reads TGTGCCAGTCAAGGGGCAGGGGTTAATAATTCACCCCTCCACTTT. This codes for CASQGAGVNNSPLHF.

This clone came up once. The CDR3 DNA is TGCGCCAGCAGCCAAGTAATCCGGACGAGAGGTAACTATGGCTACACCTTC. Protein product: CASSQVIRTRGNYGYTF. This chain uses TRBV4-1 with TRBJ1-2; no definite D call. The CDR3 is made up of 17 amino acids. From germline, CDR1 is MGHRA and CDR2 YSYEKL. The V end lost 1 base, the J end lost 1 base, and 16 bases lay between the germline ends.

This clone was observed a single time. The chain couples TRBV5-6 to TRBJ1-1; 7 positions agree with TRBD1. The germline CDR1 and CDR2 sequences are SGHDT and YYEEEE. V dropped 2 bases and J dropped 4; count of bases not matched to a gene: 5. The CDR3 runs 14 residues. In DNA form, the CDR3 reads TGTGCCAGCAGCTTAATGGCAGGGGGCACTGAAGCTTTCTTT. Protein sequence: CASSLMAGGTEAFF.

This clone was found a few times. Other DNA sequences from this sample encode an identical CDR3 as well. V is TRBV5-6 and J is TRBJ2-7; D unclear. Germline CDR1 SGHDT, CDR2 YYEEEE. The V end lost 3 bases, the J end lost 2 bases, and 3 bases lay between the germline ends. The CDR3 has 11 amino acids. The CDR3 loop reads CASSSAYEQYF. In nucleotides, the CDR3 is TGTGCCAGCAGCTCTGCCTACGAGCAGTACTTC.

This chain uses TRBV28 with TRBJ2-5, with 9 bases fitting TRBD2. J was trimmed by 14 bases and V by 2 bases; bases with no gene match: 6. CDR1 and CDR2 from the germline V gene are MDHEN and SYDVKM. The CDR3 loop spans 12 amino acids. In DNA form, the CDR3 reads TGTGCCAGCAGTTTAGACTCTAGCGGGGACTACTTC. Its protein is CASSLDSSGDYF.

V usage is TRBV5-1 and J usage is TRBJ2-5; D remains ambiguous. Trimming left V 1 base short and J 2 bases short, with 6 bases between. CDR3 length: 13 residues. CDR1 is SGHRS and CDR2 is YFSETQ in the germline V gene. The chain's CDR3 is CASSLNYQETQYF. The CDR3 DNA sequence: TGCGCCAGCAGCTTGAACTATCAAGAGACCCAGTACTTC. Complete variable domain (other parts from reference TRBV5-1 and TRBJ2-5): KAGVTQTPRYLIKTRGQQVTLSCSPISGHRSVSWYQQTPGQGLQFLFEYFSETQRNKGNFPGRFSGRQFSNSRSEMNVSTLELGDSALYLCASSLNYQETQYFGPGTRLLVL.

The genes are TRBV5-3 and TRBJ2-1; a weak D match, TRBD1 (6 bases). TRBV5-3 is an ORF, and what it does is uncertain. The CDR3 has 15 residues. The V gene lost 0 bases and the J gene lost 3 bases, with 10 bases spanning the gap. CDR3 sequence reads: CARSLEARGYNEQFF. Written as DNA, the CDR3 is TGTGCCAGAAGCTTGGAGGCCAGGGGCTACAATGAGCAGTTCTTC.

V usage is TRBV5-6 and J usage is TRBJ1-5; the D gene is possibly TRBD1 (5 bases). Germline CDR1 reads SGHDT; CDR2 reads YYEEEE. The ends were cut back, 6 bases at V and 0 bases at J, with 16 bases in the middle. This CDR3 comprises 16 residues. This CDR3 reads CASTKGPGYSNQPQHF. In DNA, the CDR3 is TGTGCCAGCACCAAAGGCCCAGGGTATAGCAATCAGCCCCAGCATTTT.

The V call is TRBV19, the J call TRBJ1-5; D gene uncertain. This CDR3 region has 15 residues. V lost 7 bases, J lost 6 bases, and 19 bases lay in between. Germline V gene sequence: CDR1 LNHDA, CDR2 SQIVND (reference sequence). The CDR3 nucleotides read TGTGCCAGTACCCCCCAGCGGCGGCGCAGTCAGCCCCAGCATTTT. This translates into CASTPQRRRSQPQHF.

This chain uses TRBV28 with TRBJ2-1; perhaps D is TRBD1 or TRBD2 (6 bases each). Trimming left V 7 bases short and J 6 bases short, with 22 bases between. The CDR3 spans 16 residues. Germline V CDR1 and CDR2: MDHEN, SYDVKM. The CDR3 reads CASIMGGRSYPNEQFF. CDR3 nucleotide sequence: TGTGCCAGCATCATGGGGGGCAGGAGCTACCCCAATGAGCAGTTCTTC.

The J gene is TRBJ2-1, the V gene TRBV14, with a weak D call TRBD2 (5 bases). Germline V gives CDR1 SGHDN, CDR2 FVKESK. V dropped 1 base and J dropped 6 bases, with 13 bases sitting between them. The CDR3 spans 15 residues. CDR3 sequence reads: CASSQVDYGSNEQFF. The CDR3 region has the DNA TGTGCCAGCAGCCAAGTCGACTACGGCTCCAATGAGCAGTTCTTC.

V usage is TRBV7-2 and J usage is TRBJ1-1, with D possibly being TRBD1 (5 bases). The CDR3 spans 15 residues. Trimming took 7 bases from V and 0 from J, leaving 15 bases between them. Germline assignment: CDR1 SGHTA and CDR2 FQGNSA. This CDR3 is CASTSMGVMNTEAFF. CDR3 in DNA: TGTGCCAGCACCTCTATGGGGGTTATGAACACTGAAGCTTTCTTT.

The V call is TRBV6-1, the J call TRBJ1-3; D is ambiguous. V was cut by 5 bases and J by 4 bases, with 6 bases left in between. The V gene's germline CDR1 is MNHNS and CDR2 SASEGT. The length of the CDR3 is 12 residues. CDR3 protein: CASSPWGNTIYF. The CDR3 nucleotides are TGTGCCAGCAGTCCGTGGGGAAACACCATATATTTT.

This chain joins TRBV7-9 and TRBJ2-7; D unresolved. There are 13 residues in the CDR3. Trimming pared 1 base from V and 7 bases from J, leaving 11 bases between. Germline V lookup: CDR1 SEHNR, CDR2 FQNEAQ (reference sequence). The CDR3: CASSLGGSVEQYF. Written as DNA, the CDR3 is TGTGCCAGCAGCTTAGGCGGTAGTGTAGAGCAGTACTTC.

CDR3 sequence reads: CASRGEDIQYF. The CDR3 nucleotides are TGCGCCAGCAGGGGTGAGGACATTCAGTACTTC. V and J are TRBV5-1 and TRBJ2-4, with no clear D. Germline assignment: CDR1 SGHRS and CDR2 YFSETQ. The ends were cut back, 5 bases at V and 8 bases at J, with 8 bases in the middle. CDR3 length: 11 amino acids.

This clone was detected once. This chain uses TRBV18 with TRBJ1-2; D not certain. V lost 0 bases to trimming and J lost 7 bases, with 9 bases between them. This CDR3 comprises 13 residues. Germline CDR1 KGHSH, CDR2 LQKENI. The CDR3 region is CASSPPTSSGYTF. CDR3 in DNA: TGTGCCAGCTCACCACCGACATCGAGTGGCTACACCTTC.

V is TRBV6-5 and J is TRBJ1-5; TRBD1 matches 7 bases. CDR3 length: 15 amino acids. V trimming: 6 bases; J trimming: 7 bases; junction bases outside the gene matches: 12. Germline assignment: CDR1 MNHEY and CDR2 SVGAGI. The CDR3 loop is CASRPSTGASQPQHF. The CDR3 nucleotides are TGTGCCAGCAGACCGTCCACAGGGGCATCGCAGCCCCAGCATTTT.

This chain links TRBV5-6 with TRBJ2-3, with 15 bases matching TRBD2. The germline CDR1 and CDR2 sequences are SGHDT and YYEEEE. The trim removed 0 bases at V and 9 bases at J, leaving 5 bases unmatched. This CDR3 is built from 16 residues. CDR3 protein: CASSLGWTSGRGTQYF. In DNA form, the CDR3 reads TGTGCCAGCAGCTTGGGATGGACTAGCGGGAGGGGAACGCAGTATTTT.

The chain has TRBV5-1 and TRBJ1-1; weak D call: TRBD1 (5 bases). Trimming left V 0 bases short and J 4 bases short, with 10 bases between. This CDR3 is 14 amino acids long. From germline, CDR1 is SGHRS and CDR2 YFSETQ. CDR3 loop: CASSLEGTGTEAFF. The CDR3 coding sequence is TGCGCCAGCAGCTTGGAGGGGACCGGCACTGAAGCTTTCTTT.

The V call is TRBV7-9, the J call TRBJ2-1, with D perhaps given as TRBD1 or TRBD2 (7 bases each). This CDR3 contains 18 residues. Trimming took 5 bases from V and 4 from J, leaving 24 bases between them. Germline V gene data show CDR1 as SEHNR and CDR2 as FQNEAQ (reference sequence). The CDR3 region has the DNA TGTGCCAGCAGCCTACCAGGGGGAGCGGGGCATCAGTACAATGAGCAGTTCTTC. Its protein product is CASSLPGGAGHQYNEQFF.

This chain uses TRBV11-1 with TRBJ2-2; D is ambiguous. Germline V gene lookup returns CDR1 SGHAT and CDR2 FQDESV (reference sequence). Trimming removed 1 base from V and 4 bases from J, with 7 bases in between. The length of the CDR3 is 14 residues. CDR3 region: CASSLGGVTGELFF. CDR3 in DNA: TGTGCCAGCAGCTTAGGAGGTGTCACCGGGGAGCTGTTTTTT.

This sequence joins TRBV18 and TRBJ1-2; maybe TRBD1 (5 bases). CDR3 length: 13 residues. V was clipped by 6 bases and J by 3 bases, with 11 bases between them. CDR1 is KGHSH, CDR2 LQKENI, per germline. The CDR3 spells CASSQGEHYGYTF. The CDR3 DNA is TGTGCCAGCTCCCAGGGTGAGCACTATGGCTACACCTTC.